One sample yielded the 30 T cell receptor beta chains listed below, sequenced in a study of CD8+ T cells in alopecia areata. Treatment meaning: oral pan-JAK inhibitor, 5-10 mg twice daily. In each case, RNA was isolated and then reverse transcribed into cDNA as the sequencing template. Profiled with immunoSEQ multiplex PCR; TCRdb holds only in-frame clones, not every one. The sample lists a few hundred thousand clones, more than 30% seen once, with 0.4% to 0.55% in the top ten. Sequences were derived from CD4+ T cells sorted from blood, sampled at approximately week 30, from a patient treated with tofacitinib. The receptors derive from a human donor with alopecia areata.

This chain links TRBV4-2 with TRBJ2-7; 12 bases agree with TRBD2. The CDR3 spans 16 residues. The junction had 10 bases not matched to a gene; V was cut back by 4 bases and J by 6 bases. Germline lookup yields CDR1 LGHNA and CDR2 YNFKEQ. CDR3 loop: CASSPEVLAGGSEQYF. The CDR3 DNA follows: TGTGCCAGCAGCCCAGAAGTACTAGCGGGAGGTAGCGAGCAGTACTTC.

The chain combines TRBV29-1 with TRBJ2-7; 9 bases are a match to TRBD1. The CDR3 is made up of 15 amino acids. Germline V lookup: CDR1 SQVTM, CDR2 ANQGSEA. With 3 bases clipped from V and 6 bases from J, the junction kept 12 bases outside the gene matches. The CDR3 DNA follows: TGCAGCGTTGAGCACACCGGGACAGGGATCCGCGAGCAGTACTTC. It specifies CSVEHTGTGIREQYF.

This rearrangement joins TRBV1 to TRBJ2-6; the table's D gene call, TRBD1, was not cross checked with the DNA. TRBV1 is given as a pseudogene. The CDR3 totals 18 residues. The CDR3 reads CTSSAWGRGRTGANVLTF. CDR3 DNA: TGCACCAGCAGCGCCTGGGGCAGGGGTAGGACTGGGGCCAACGTCCTGACTTTC.

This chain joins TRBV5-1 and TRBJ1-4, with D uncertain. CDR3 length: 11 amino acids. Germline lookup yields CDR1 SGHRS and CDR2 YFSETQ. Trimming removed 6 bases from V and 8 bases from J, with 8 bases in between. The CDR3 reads CASKRREKLFF. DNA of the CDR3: TGCGCCAGCAAACGGAGGGAAAAACTGTTTTTT. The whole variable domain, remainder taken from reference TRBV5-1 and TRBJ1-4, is KAGVTQTPRYLIKTRGQQVTLSCSPISGHRSVSWYQQTPGQGLQFLFEYFSETQRNKGNFPGRFSGRQFSNSRSEMNVSTLELGDSALYLCASKRREKLFFGSGTQLSVL.

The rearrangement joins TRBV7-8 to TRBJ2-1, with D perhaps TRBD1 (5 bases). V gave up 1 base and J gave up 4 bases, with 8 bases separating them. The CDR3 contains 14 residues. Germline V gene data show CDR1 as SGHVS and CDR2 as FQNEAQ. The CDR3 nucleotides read TGTGCCAGCAGCTTAGTGCAGGGATACAATGAGCAGTTCTTC. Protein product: CASSLVQGYNEQFF.

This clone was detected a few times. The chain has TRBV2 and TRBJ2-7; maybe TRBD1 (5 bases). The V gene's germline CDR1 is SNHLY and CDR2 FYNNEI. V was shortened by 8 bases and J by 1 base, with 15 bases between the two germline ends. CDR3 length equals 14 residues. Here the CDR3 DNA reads TGTGCCAGCTCCCCGGTGGGGCAGTCCTACGAGCAGTACTTC. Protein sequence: CASSPVGQSYEQYF.

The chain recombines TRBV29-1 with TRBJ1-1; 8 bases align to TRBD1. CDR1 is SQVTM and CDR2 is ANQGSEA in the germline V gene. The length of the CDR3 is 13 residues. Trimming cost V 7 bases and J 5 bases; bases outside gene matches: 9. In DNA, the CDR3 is TGCAGCGCAGGACAGGGAGGAAGTACTGAAGCTTTCTTT. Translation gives CSAGQGGSTEAFF. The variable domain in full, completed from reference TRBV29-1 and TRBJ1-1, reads SAVISQKPSRDICQRGTSLTIQCQVDSQVTMMFWYRQQPGQSLTLIATANQGSEATYESGFVIDKFPISRPNLTFSTLTVSNMSPEDSSIYLCSAGQGGSTEAFFGQGTRLTVV.

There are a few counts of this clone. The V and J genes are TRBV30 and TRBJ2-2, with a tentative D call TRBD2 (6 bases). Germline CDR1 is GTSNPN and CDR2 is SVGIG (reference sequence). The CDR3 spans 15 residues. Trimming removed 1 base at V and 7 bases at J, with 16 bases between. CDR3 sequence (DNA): TGTGCCTGGAGTGATCTCGGGTCAGCGGGCGGGGAGCTGTTTTTT. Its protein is CAWSDLGSAGGELFF. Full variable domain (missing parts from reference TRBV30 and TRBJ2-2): SQTIHQWPATLVQPVGSPLSLECTVEGTSNPNLYWYRQAAGRGLQLLFYSVGIGQISSEVPQNLSASRPQDRQFILSSKKLLLSDSGFYLCAWSDLGSAGGELFFGEGSRLTVL.

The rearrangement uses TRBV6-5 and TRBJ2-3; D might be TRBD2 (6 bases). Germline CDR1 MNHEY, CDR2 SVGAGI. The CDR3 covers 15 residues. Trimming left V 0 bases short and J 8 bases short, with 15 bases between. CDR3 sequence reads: CASSYSTPPEGTQYF. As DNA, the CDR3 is TGTGCCAGCAGTTACTCCACCCCTCCGGAGGGTACGCAGTATTTT.

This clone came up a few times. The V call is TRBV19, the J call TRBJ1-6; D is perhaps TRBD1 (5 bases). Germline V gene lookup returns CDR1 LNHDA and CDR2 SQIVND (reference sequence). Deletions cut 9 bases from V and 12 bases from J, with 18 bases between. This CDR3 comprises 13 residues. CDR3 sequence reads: CASTGPGVEPLHF. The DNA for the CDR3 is TGTGCCAGCACGGGCCCGGGGGTAGAACCCCTCCACTTT.

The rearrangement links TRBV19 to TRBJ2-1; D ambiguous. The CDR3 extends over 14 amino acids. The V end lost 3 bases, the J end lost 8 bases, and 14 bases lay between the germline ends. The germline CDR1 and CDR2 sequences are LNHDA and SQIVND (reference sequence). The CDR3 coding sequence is TGTGCCAGTAGTATCAGGTATAGTCATTATGAGCAGTTCTTC. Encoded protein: CASSIRYSHYEQFF.

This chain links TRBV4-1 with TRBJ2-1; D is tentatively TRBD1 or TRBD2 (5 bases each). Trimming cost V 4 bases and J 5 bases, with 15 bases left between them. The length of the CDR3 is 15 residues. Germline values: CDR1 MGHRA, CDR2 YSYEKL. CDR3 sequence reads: CASSLPWGTNNEQFF. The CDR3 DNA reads TGCGCCAGCAGCCTCCCCTGGGGGACGAACAATGAGCAGTTCTTC.

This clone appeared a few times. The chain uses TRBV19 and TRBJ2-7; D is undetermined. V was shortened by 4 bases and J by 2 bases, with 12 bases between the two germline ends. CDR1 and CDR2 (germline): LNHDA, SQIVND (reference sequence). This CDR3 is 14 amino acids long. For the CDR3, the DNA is TGTGCCAGTAGTAGTGGCGAAAACACCTACGAGCAGTACTTC. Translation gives CASSSGENTYEQYF.

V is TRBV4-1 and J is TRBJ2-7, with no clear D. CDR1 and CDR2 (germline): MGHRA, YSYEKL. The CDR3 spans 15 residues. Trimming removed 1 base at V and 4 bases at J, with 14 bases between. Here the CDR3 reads CASSQAESRGYEQYF. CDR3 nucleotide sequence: TGCGCCAGCAGCCAAGCAGAATCGCGCGGATACGAGCAGTACTTC.

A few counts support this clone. DNA of the CDR3: TGTGCCAGCAGCTTAGTATCTAGGACAGCATACAATGAGCAGTTCTTC. This gives the protein CASSLVSRTAYNEQFF. The gene calls are TRBV7-9 and TRBJ2-1; maybe TRBD1 (6 bases). Germline CDR1 SEHNR, CDR2 FQNEAQ (reference sequence). The length of the CDR3 is 16 residues. With 1 base removed from V and 4 bases from J, the gap between germline ends came to 14 bases. Looking up the rest from reference TRBV7-9 and TRBJ2-1 gives the full variable domain: DTGVSQNPRHKITKRGQNVTFRCDPISEHNRLYWYRQTLGQGPEFLTYFQNEAQLEKSRLLSDRFSAERPKGSFSTLEIQRTEQGDSAMYLCASSLVSRTAYNEQFFGPGTRLTVL.

The CDR3 here is CATTLGDRGGAQGYTF. CDR3 bases: TGTGCCACCACACTAGGCGACAGGGGAGGCGCGCAAGGCTACACCTTC. V usage is TRBV6-6 and J usage is TRBJ1-2, with TRBD1 matching 8 bases. Germline V gene sequence: CDR1 MNHNY, CDR2 SVGAGI (reference sequence). The CDR3 covers 16 residues. The V segment lost 10 bases and the J segment 8 bases; nucleotides outside the gene matches: 21.

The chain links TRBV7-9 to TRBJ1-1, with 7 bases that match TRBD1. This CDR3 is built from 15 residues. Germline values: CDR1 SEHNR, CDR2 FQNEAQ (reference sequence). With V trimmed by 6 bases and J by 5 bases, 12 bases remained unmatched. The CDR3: CASRPKSDRVTEAFF. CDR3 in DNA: TGTGCCAGCAGGCCAAAATCCGACAGGGTGACTGAAGCTTTCTTT.

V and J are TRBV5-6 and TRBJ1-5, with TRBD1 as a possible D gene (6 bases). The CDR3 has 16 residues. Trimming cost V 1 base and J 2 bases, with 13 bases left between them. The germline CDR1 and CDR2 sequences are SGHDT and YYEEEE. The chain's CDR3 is CASSLRGAKGNQPQHF. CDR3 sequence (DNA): TGTGCCAGCAGCTTGCGGGGGGCGAAGGGCAATCAGCCCCAGCATTTT.

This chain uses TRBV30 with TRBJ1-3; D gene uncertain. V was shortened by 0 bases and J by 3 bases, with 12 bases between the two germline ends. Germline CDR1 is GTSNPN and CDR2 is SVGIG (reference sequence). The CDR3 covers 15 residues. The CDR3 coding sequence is TGTGCCTGGAGTGTGGCGGGAGGAAGTGGAAACACCATATATTTT. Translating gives CAWSVAGGSGNTIYF.

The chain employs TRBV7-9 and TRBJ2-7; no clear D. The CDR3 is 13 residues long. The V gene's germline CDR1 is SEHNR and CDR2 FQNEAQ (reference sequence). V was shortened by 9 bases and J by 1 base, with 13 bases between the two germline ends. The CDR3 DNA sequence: TGTGCCAGGGCGAATACGACATCCTACGAGCAGTACTTC. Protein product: CARANTTSYEQYF.

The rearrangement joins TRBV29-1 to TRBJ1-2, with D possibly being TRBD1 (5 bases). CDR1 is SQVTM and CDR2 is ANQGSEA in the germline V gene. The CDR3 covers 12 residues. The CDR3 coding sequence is TGCACCGTCAGGGAGGGAGTCTATGGCTACACCTTC. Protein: CTVREGVYGYTF.

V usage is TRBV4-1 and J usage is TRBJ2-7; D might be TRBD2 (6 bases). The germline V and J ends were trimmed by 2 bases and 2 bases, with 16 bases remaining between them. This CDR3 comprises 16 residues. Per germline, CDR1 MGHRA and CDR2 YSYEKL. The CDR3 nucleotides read TGCGCCAGCAGCCAATCCCCGGGGGACCCGGCCTACGAGCAGTACTTC. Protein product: CASSQSPGDPAYEQYF.

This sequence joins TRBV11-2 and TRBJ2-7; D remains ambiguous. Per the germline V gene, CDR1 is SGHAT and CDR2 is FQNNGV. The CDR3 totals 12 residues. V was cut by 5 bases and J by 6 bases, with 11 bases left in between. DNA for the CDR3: TGTGCCAGCAGCCGTTTCGTCGGCGAGCAGTACTTC. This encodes CASSRFVGEQYF.

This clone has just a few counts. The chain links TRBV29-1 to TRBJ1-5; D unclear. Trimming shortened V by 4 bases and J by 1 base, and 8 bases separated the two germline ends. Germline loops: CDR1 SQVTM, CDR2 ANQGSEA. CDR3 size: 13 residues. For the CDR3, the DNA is TGCAGCGTTGGCGGAGGGAGCAATCAGCCCCAGCATTTT. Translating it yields CSVGGGSNQPQHF.

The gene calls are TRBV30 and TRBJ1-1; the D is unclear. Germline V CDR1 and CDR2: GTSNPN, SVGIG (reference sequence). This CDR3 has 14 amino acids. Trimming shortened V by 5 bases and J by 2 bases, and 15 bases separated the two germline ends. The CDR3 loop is CAWGGGPGNTEAFF. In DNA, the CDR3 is TGTGCCTGGGGCGGAGGACCCGGCAACACTGAAGCTTTCTTT. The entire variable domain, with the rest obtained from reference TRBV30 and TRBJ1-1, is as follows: SQTIHQWPATLVQPVGSPLSLECTVEGTSNPNLYWYRQAAGRGLQLLFYSVGIGQISSEVPQNLSASRPQDRQFILSSKKLLLSDSGFYLCAWGGGPGNTEAFFGQGTRLTVV.

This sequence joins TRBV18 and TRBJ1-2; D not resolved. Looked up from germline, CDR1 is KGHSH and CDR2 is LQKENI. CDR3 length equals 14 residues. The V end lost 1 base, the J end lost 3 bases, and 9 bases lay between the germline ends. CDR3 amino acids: CASSPQSGHYGYTF. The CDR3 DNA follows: TGTGCCAGCTCACCACAATCCGGGCACTATGGCTACACCTTC. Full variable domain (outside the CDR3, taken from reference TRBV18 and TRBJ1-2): NAGVMQNPRHLVRRRGQEARLRCSPMKGHSHVYWYRQLPEEGLKFMVYLQKENIIDESGMPKERFSAEFPKEGPSILRIQQVVRGDSAAYFCASSPQSGHYGYTFGSGTRLTVV.

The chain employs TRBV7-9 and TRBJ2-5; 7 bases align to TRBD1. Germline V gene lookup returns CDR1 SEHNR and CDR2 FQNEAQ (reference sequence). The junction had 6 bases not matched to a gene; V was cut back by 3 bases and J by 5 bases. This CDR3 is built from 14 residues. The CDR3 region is CASSFEGAVETQYF. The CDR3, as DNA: TGTGCCAGCAGCTTTGAGGGGGCCGTGGAGACCCAGTACTTC.

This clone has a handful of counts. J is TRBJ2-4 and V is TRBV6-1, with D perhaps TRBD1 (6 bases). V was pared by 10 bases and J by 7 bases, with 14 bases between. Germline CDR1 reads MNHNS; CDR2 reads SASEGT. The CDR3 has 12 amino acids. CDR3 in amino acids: CAIEGDRNIQYF. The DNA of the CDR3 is TGTGCCATTGAGGGCGACAGGAACATTCAGTACTTC.

The CDR3 spells CASSLTRDSQETQYF. CDR3 nucleotide sequence: TGTGCCAGCAGCTTAACCCGGGACAGTCAAGAGACCCAGTACTTC. This sequence joins TRBV7-2 and TRBJ2-5, with 7 bases aligning to TRBD1. Trimming at V came to 2 bases and at J to 2 bases, leaving 5 bases not matched to a gene. The CDR3 is 15 residues long. Germline CDR1 reads SGHTA; CDR2 reads FQGNSA.

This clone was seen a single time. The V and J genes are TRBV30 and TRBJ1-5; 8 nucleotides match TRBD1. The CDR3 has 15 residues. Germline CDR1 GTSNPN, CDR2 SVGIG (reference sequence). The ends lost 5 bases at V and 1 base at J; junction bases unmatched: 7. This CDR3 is CAWGDRSGSNQPQHF. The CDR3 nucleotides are TGTGCCTGGGGGGACAGGTCTGGGAGCAATCAGCCCCAGCATTTT.